The TCR beta chain described here comes from a study of blood T cell repertoires in COVID-19. Study summary: Collection of acute and convalescent COVID-19 samples took place in the United States, Italy and Spain. T cells, B-cell-depleted T cells, or PBMCs supplied cDNA or gDNA.

This clone showed up just once. The CDR3 has 14 amino acids. The germline gives CDR1 SGHDN, CDR2 FVKESK. The V and J ends lost 5 bases and 3 bases, in that order; junction bases with no gene match: 5. Source study methods: Reference gene primer amplification gave nucleated cell count estimates. Profiled with immunoSEQ multiplex PCR; TCRdb holds only in-frame clones, not every one. V and J calls and clone size are copied from that table; D and trimming were computed from the DNA. The repertoire holds some 130,000 clones, with around 86% as singletons. The chain employs TRBV14 and TRBJ1-2; 8 nucleotides align to TRBD1. Sample: peripheral blood. The receptor comes from a man between 50 and 59 years old with active COVID-19. CDR3: CASSIRGLYYGYTF. The CDR3 nucleotides read TGTGCCAGCAGCATCAGGGGGCTGTACTATGGCTACACCTTC.